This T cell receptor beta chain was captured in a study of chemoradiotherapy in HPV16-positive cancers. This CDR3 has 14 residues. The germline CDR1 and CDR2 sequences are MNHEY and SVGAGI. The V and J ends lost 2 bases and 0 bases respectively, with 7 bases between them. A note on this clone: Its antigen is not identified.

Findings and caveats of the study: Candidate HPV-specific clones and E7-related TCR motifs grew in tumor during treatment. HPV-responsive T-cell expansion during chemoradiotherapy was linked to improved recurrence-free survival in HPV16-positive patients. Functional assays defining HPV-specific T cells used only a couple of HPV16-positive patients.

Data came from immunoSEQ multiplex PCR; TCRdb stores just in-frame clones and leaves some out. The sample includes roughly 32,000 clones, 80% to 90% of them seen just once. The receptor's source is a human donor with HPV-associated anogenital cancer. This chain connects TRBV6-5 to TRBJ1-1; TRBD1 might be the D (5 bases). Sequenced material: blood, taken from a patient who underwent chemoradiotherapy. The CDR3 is CASSYRGVNTEAFF. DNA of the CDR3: TGTGCCAGCAGTTACCGGGGGGTGAACACTGAAGCTTTCTTT.